Listed below are T cell receptor beta chains from one sample, sequenced in a study of T cell repertoires in cytomegalovirus infection. TCRdb reprocessed the reads via MiXCR and lists one record per CDR3 protein. Here the sample spans 600,000 to 700,000 distinct CDR3 sequences, 33% being singletons. These receptors lack a known antigen. Material: cultured PBMCs, obtained from culture after CMV antigen stimulation. The receptors come from a human donor in good health (CMV status not recorded). Some clones in this sample may be carry-over from other donors' samples. Each CDR3 is given with its conserved first and last residue. The D gene is left open where the match is weak. Size values are once, few and many counts, or a class for expanded clones, and some rows have none.

clone_size,v_call,d_call,j_call,cdr3_nt,cdr3_aa
.,TRBV14,TRBD1,TRBJ2-1,TGTGCCAGCAGCCAAAGACTCGGGACAGTGGTAAATGAGCAGTTCTTC,CASSQRLGTVVNEQFF
many,TRBV7-2,TRBD2,TRBJ2-7,TGTGCCAGCAGCCCGCTAGCGGGGGCGCGCGAGCAGTACTTC,CASSPLAGAREQYF
few,TRBV4-1,.,TRBJ1-5,TGCGCCAGCAGCCAAGGGAGCGGTGGGAGCAATCAGCCCCAGCATTTT,CASSQGSGGSNQPQHF
.,TRBV7-2,TRBD2,TRBJ2-5,TGTGCCAGCACGCCCCGGGGGGGGAGACAAGAGACCCAGTACTTC,CASTPRGGRQETQYF
many,TRBV7-2,.,TRBJ1-4,TGTGCCAGCAGCTTGCCGGAGTCTAATGAAAAACTGTTTTTT,CASSLPESNEKLFF
few,TRBV20-1,.,TRBJ1-2,TGCAGTGCTAGAGATTCACGGGGACAAAACTATGGCTACACCTTC,CSARDSRGQNYGYTF
.,TRBV5-4,TRBD2,TRBJ2-1,TGTGCCAGCAGCCTAACTAGCGGGGGAAAGAATGAGCAGTTCTTC,CASSLTSGGKNEQFF
.,TRBV6-8,.,TRBJ1-4,TGTGCCAGCAGCCGCCTCCCGCTACCAAGGGAAAAACTGTTTTTT,CASSRLPLPREKLFF
many,TRBV7-2,TRBD2,TRBJ2-1,TGTGCCAGCAGCTCGACTAGCGGGAGCTACAATGAGCAGTTCTTC,CASSSTSGSYNEQFF
.,TRBV6-1,TRBD1,TRBJ2-7,TGTGCCAGCAGTTATGGGACAGAGAGCTCCTACGAGCAGTACTTC,CASSYGTESSYEQYF
.,TRBV6-2/TRBV6-3,.,TRBJ1-1,TGTGCCAGCAGACACCCCGCCCTCAACACTGAAGCTTTCTTT,CASRHPALNTEAFF
.,TRBV20-1,.,TRBJ2-1,TGCAGTGCCACGGACTTTCAAAGCTCCTACAATGAGCAGTTCTTC,CSATDFQSSYNEQFF